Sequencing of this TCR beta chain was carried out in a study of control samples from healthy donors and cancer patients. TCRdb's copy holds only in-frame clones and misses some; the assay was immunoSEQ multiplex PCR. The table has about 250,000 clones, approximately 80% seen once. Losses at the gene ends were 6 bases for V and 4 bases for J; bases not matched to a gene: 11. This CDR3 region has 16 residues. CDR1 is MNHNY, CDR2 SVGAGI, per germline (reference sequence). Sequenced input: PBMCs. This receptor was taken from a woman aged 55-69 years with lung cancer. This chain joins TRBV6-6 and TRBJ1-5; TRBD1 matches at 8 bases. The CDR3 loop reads CASSSRQGTFNQPQHF. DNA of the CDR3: TGTGCCAGCAGCTCTCGACAGGGGACCTTTAATCAGCCCCAGCATTTT.